The 3 T cell receptor beta chains presented below share a single source sample, sequenced in a study of human T cells and chemical hapten exposure. TCRdb independently ran MiXCR on the RACE reads; one entry per CDR3 protein. Among approximately 82,000 distinct CDR3 sequences listed, approximately 12% were seen once. Time point specified: patch test 1, 2 weeks after DPC sensitization. The treatment denotes: therapeutic diphenylcyclopropenone sensitization with weekly scalp DPC. Sequenced here: whole blood, sampled in connection with sensitization to the hapten diphenylcyclopropenone (DPC). The receptors here all came from a woman aged 55-70 years with alopecia areata. Some clones in this sample may be carry-over from other donors' samples.

The chain carries TRBV29-1 and TRBJ2-3; D is unclear. V was cut by 7 bases and J by 2 bases, with 10 bases left in between. Germline V CDR1 and CDR2: SQVTM, ANQGSEA. The CDR3 loop spans 12 amino acids. CDR3 sequence (DNA): TGCAGCGCCGATAAGTTCACAGATACGCAGTATTTT. Amino acids: CSADKFTDTQYF.

The chain has TRBV20-1 and TRBJ2-1; TRBD1 is a possible D gene (6 bases). The V end lost 7 bases, the J end lost 3 bases, and 22 bases lay between the germline ends. The CDR3 is made up of 16 amino acids. Looked up from germline, CDR1 is DFQATT and CDR2 is SNEGSKA (reference sequence). CDR3 nucleotides: TGCAGTGTCCCCCCTGGGGGCCGGGGAAACTACAATGAGCAGTTCTTC. Residues: CSVPPGGRGNYNEQFF.

This chain links TRBV9 with TRBJ2-3; weak D call: TRBD2 (5 bases). The CDR3 consists of 16 residues. Trimming cost V 0 bases and J 0 bases, with 11 bases left between them. Germline V gene lookup returns CDR1 SGDLS and CDR2 YYNGEE. The CDR3 protein is CASSVGEGRSTDTQYF. In DNA, the CDR3 is TGTGCCAGCAGCGTAGGGGAAGGGAGAAGCACAGATACGCAGTATTTT.